This entry lists 8 T cell receptor beta chains sequenced from one sample in a study of long-term antiretroviral therapy in people with HIV. Investigators performed immunoSEQ version v3.0 at survey level. Using immunoSEQ multiplex PCR, the repertoire was profiled, and TCRdb retains in-frame clones only, with some absent. The sample has some 31,000 clones, around 95% seen once. The starting material was unsorted PBMCs, obtained 5.3 years after starting antiretroviral therapy. The receptors here all came from a man aged 25-45 years with HIV.

CDR3 nucleotides: TGTGCCAGCAGCCCGGGACCGACAATCTATGGCTACACCTTC. Amino acids: CASSPGPTIYGYTF. This rearrangement joins TRBV5-4 to TRBJ1-2; D might be TRBD1 (5 bases). V shed 4 bases and J shed 4 bases, with 14 bases lying between them. The CDR3 totals 14 residues. Germline V lookup: CDR1 SGHNT, CDR2 YYREEE (reference sequence).

The chain combines TRBV14 with TRBJ1-3; tentatively, D is TRBD1 (6 bases). V lost 0 bases, J lost 8 bases, and 14 bases lay in between. This CDR3 has 15 amino acids. The germline V gene encodes CDR1 SGHDN and CDR2 FVKESK. CDR3 protein: CASSQDRGGAYTIYF. DNA for the CDR3: TGTGCCAGCAGCCAAGATCGAGGGGGGGCATACACCATATATTTT.

The V gene is TRBV7-9, the J gene TRBJ2-7; no clear D. The CDR3 has 12 residues. The V end was cut by 4 bases, the J end by 4 bases, with 8 bases between. Germline V CDR1 and CDR2: SEHNR, FQNEAQ (reference sequence). The CDR3 coding sequence is TGTGCCAGCAGCTCCCTACAATACGAGCAGTACTTC. Protein sequence: CASSSLQYEQYF.

V is TRBV29-1 and J is TRBJ2-7; D is perhaps TRBD2 (6 bases). The CDR3 extends over 12 amino acids. Germline CDR1 reads SQVTM; CDR2 reads ANQGSEA. V lost 2 bases to trimming and J lost 7 bases, with 12 bases between them. The CDR3 DNA follows: TGCAGCGTTGAATTGAATGGGAGGGAGCAGTACTTC. Protein product: CSVELNGREQYF.

The chain couples TRBV29-1 to TRBJ2-7; the D call may be TRBD1 or TRBD2 (5 bases each). Looked up from germline, CDR1 is SQVTM and CDR2 is ANQGSEA. This CDR3 comprises 14 residues. V lost 7 bases, J lost 2 bases, and 18 bases lay in between. The CDR3 nucleotides are TGCAGCGCGGAGACCCCCGGGGCACCCTACGAGCAGTACTTC. Amino acid sequence: CSAETPGAPYEQYF.

The gene calls are TRBV15 and TRBJ1-5; TRBD1 matches at 10 bases. This CDR3 contains 15 residues. Trimming removed 3 bases from V and 7 bases from J; junction bases left unmatched: 6. The germline V gene encodes CDR1 LNHNV and CDR2 YYDKDF (reference sequence). Written as DNA, the CDR3 is TGTGCCACCAGCAGGGACAGGGGGTACGGGCAGCCCCAGCATTTT. It is translated as CATSRDRGYGQPQHF. Full variable domain (rest looked up from reference TRBV15 and TRBJ1-5): DAMVIQNPRYQVTQFGKPVTLSCSQTLNHNVMYWYQQKSSQAPKLLFHYYDKDFNNEADTPDNFQSRRPNTSFCFLDIRSPGLGDTAMYLCATSRDRGYGQPQHFGDGTRLSIL.

The chain recombines TRBV27 with TRBJ2-3, with D tentatively TRBD1 or TRBD2 (5 bases each). In germline, CDR1 is MNHEY, CDR2 SMNVEV (reference sequence). V shed 3 bases and J shed 4 bases, with 14 bases lying between them. The length of the CDR3 is 15 residues. CDR3 in amino acids: CASSFGGAYSDTQYF. The CDR3 DNA sequence: TGTGCCAGCAGTTTTGGGGGAGCATACTCAGATACGCAGTATTTT.

The chain links TRBV6-6 to TRBJ2-2; TRBD1 or TRBD2 may be the D gene (5 bases each). With 6 bases removed from V and 2 bases from J, the gap between germline ends came to 13 bases. This CDR3 contains 15 residues. Germline lookup yields CDR1 MNHNY and CDR2 SVGAGI (reference sequence). CDR3 region: CASRSSGRNTGELFF. DNA of the CDR3: TGTGCCAGCAGAAGTTCGGGACGTAACACCGGGGAGCTGTTTTTT.